The present T cell receptor (beta chain) was sequenced within a study of early T cells in non-severe SARS-CoV-2 infection. Study information: RNA in bulk from unsorted whole blood was sequenced, and chains were unpaired.

V lost 0 bases and J lost 6; bases outside the gene matches: 2. Germline V lookup: CDR1 SEHNR, CDR2 FQNEAQ (reference sequence). This CDR3 is 15 amino acids long. One entry per CDR3 protein, called by TCRdb with MiXCR from the 5' RACE reads. The table records about 22,000 distinct CDR3 sequences, 4% to 4.5% of them present only once. The chain recombines TRBV7-9 with TRBJ2-3; TRBD2 matches 11 bases. The sequenced sample was whole blood. The TCR was taken from an adult who was a healthcare worker with PCR-confirmed SARS-CoV-2 infection or an uninfected control (not recorded which). The CDR3 is CASSLALAGDDTQYF. The CDR3 DNA sequence: TGTGCCAGCAGCTTAGCACTAGCGGGGGATGATACGCAGTATTTT. The full variable domain, completed using reference TRBV7-9 and TRBJ2-3, is DTGVSQNPRHKITKRGQNVTFRCDPISEHNRLYWYRQTLGQGPEFLTYFQNEAQLEKSRLLSDRFSAERPKGSFSTLEIQRTEQGDSAMYLCASSLALAGDDTQYFGPGTRLTVL.